These 31 T cell receptor beta chains were sequenced from one sample in a study of T cells in Graves' hyperthyroidism and ophthalmopathy. Amplification yielded TCR beta CDR3 regions, with RNA transcripts as the source. First-round RT-PCR of the TCR CDR3 relied on the HTBI primer set. TCRdb passed the multiplex PCR reads through MiXCR, listing each CDR3 protein once. The sample records 600,000 to 850,000 distinct CDR3 sequences, around 19% being singletons. Sequenced material: blood. The receptor source for this set is a woman aged 50 to 65 with Graves' hyperthyroidism that later progressed to Graves' ophthalmopathy.

Only a few counts were recorded for this clonotype. Its ends do not fully match the called genes, so a read error is possible. CDR3 DNA: TGCGCCAGCAGCCCCGGAGACCAGATAGTCTTC. It is translated as CASSPGDQIVF. The V call is TRBV5-1, the J call TRBJ2-1; D remains unclear. CDR1 is SGHRS, CDR2 YFSETQ, per germline. The CDR3 spans 11 residues. Looking up the rest from reference TRBV5-1 and TRBJ2-1 gives the full variable domain: KAGVTQTPRYLIKTRGQQVTLSCSPISGHRSVSWYQQTPGQGLQFLFEYFSETQRNKGNFPGRFSGRQFSNSRSEMNVSTLELGDSALYLCASSPGDQIVFGPGTRLTVL.

The chain employs TRBV27 and TRBJ1-5; TRBD1 matches at 9 bases. The V gene end was trimmed by 4 bases and the J gene end by 6 bases; junction bases not matched to a gene: 4. This CDR3 has 14 amino acids. Germline V gene data show CDR1 as MNHEY and CDR2 as SMNVEV (reference sequence). CDR3 in DNA: TGTGCCAGCAGTTATGAGACAGGGGGTCAGCCCCAGCATTTT. Its protein product is CASSYETGGQPQHF.

V and J are TRBV7-2 and TRBJ1-1; no clear D gene. The CDR3 is 16 amino acids. V was pared by 5 bases and J by 1 base, with 17 bases between. Germline lookup yields CDR1 SGHTA and CDR2 FQGNSA. The CDR3 is CASSRRDSSWNTEAFF. The DNA for the CDR3 is TGTGCCAGCAGCCGGAGGGATTCTAGCTGGAACACTGAAGCTTTCTTT.

Many counts were recorded for this clonotype. The chain carries TRBV20-1 and TRBJ2-1, with a tentative D call TRBD2 (7 bases). Germline values: CDR1 DFQATT, CDR2 SNEGSKA (reference sequence). The V end was cut by 0 bases, the J end by 6 bases, with 24 bases between. The CDR3 consists of 18 residues. This CDR3 reads CSARDGSGQGGRGNEQFF. The CDR3 DNA sequence: TGCAGTGCTAGAGATGGGTCGGGTCAAGGGGGGAGGGGCAATGAGCAGTTCTTC.

Details on this clonotype: This may be a read error: a much more frequent sequence differs by one nucleotide. This is likely a read error, given that the CDR3 carries no conserved phenylalanine or tryptophan at its end. The chain couples TRBV11-2 to TRBJ1-2; possibly TRBD1 for D (5 bases). V lost 5 bases to trimming and J lost 4 bases, with 20 bases between them. Germline assignment: CDR1 SGHAT and CDR2 FQNNGV. This CDR3 contains 16 residues. The CDR3 sequence: CASSLGIDSLGYGYTL. CDR3 sequence (DNA): TGTGCCAGCAGCCTCGGCATCGACAGCCTCGGCTATGGCTACACCCTC.

The chain links TRBV6-1 to TRBJ2-3, with TRBD2 as a possible D gene (5 bases). The CDR3 has 14 residues. Trimming left V 5 bases short and J 4 bases short, with 13 bases between. Germline CDR1 reads MNHNS; CDR2 reads SASEGT. This CDR3 is CASSTGTRADTQYF. CDR3 nucleotides: TGTGCCAGCAGTACGGGAACTAGGGCAGATACGCAGTATTTT.

In its sample, this clonotype was seen a few times. The chain employs TRBV3-1 and TRBJ1-2; D is uncertain. Germline CDR1 reads LGHDT; CDR2 reads YNNKEL (reference sequence). CDR3 size: 13 residues. V gave up 1 base and J gave up 8 bases, with 11 bases separating them. The CDR3 reads CASSQGAGVGYTF. The CDR3 nucleotides are TGTGCCAGCAGCCAAGGGGCCGGGGTCGGCTACACCTTC.

At least ten counts were recorded for this clonotype. The chain combines TRBV12-3 or TRBV12-4 with TRBJ2-5; 8 bases line up with TRBD2. This CDR3 is 15 amino acids long. Trimming removed 6 bases from V and 5 bases from J; junction bases left unmatched: 11. CDR3 protein: CASRPGLGAPETQYF. In DNA, the CDR3 is TGTGCCAGCAGACCGGGACTAGGGGCCCCGGAGACCCAGTACTTC.

This clonotype has ten or more counts. The chain couples TRBV11-2 to TRBJ1-4, with D possibly matching TRBD1 (6 bases). Germline V CDR1 and CDR2: SGHAT, FQNNGV. V was cut by 5 bases and J by 4 bases, with 11 bases left in between. This CDR3 is 14 amino acids long. CDR3 in DNA: TGTGCCAGCAGCCCAGGGGATAGTAATGAAAAACTGTTTTTT. Protein product: CASSPGDSNEKLFF.

V usage is TRBV12-5 and J usage is TRBJ2-1; possibly TRBD1 for D (5 bases). This CDR3 region has 15 residues. Germline V gives CDR1 LGHNT, CDR2 FRNRAP. V was pared by 7 bases and J by 0 bases, with 13 bases between. In DNA form, the CDR3 reads TGTGCTAGTGTCTCCGACAGAAGCTCCTACAATGAGCAGTTCTTC. Translating it yields CASVSDRSSYNEQFF.

This clonotype was picked up a small number of times. This chain connects TRBV20-1 to TRBJ2-1; TRBD1 matches at 10 bases. The CDR3 spans 15 residues. Germline CDR1 DFQATT, CDR2 SNEGSKA (reference sequence). V gave up 5 bases and J gave up 7 bases; unmatched junction bases: 11. CDR3 nucleotides: TGCAGTGCTCCGATACGGGACAGGGGATTTAATGAGCAGTTCTTC. This gives the protein CSAPIRDRGFNEQFF.

In this sample, this clonotype turned up many times. The chain employs TRBV20-1 and TRBJ1-2; 9 bases line up with TRBD1. CDR3 size: 12 residues. The germline gives CDR1 DFQATT, CDR2 SNEGSKA (reference sequence). The V gene end was trimmed by 7 bases and the J gene end by 3 bases; junction bases not matched to a gene: 3. The CDR3 loop reads CSVRTGDYGYTF. Written as DNA, the CDR3 is TGCAGTGTGCGGACAGGGGACTATGGCTACACCTTC.

With regard to this clonotype: This may be a read error: a much more frequent sequence differs by one nucleotide. V is TRBV2 and J is TRBJ2-7; no reliable D call. The CDR3 contains 15 residues. Trimming took off 7 bases at V and 0 bases at J, with 16 bases between the two ends. The germline CDR1 and CDR2 sequences are SNHLY and FYNNEI. The CDR3 DNA reads TGTGCCAGCATCCCTCTAGGGCCAAGCTCCTACGAGCAGTACTTC. Residues: CASIPLGPSSYEQYF.

This clonotype was seen ten or more times. The rearrangement links TRBV3-1 to TRBJ2-7, with D possibly being TRBD1 (6 bases). Trimming pared 6 bases from V and 6 bases from J, leaving 12 bases between. Germline CDR1 is LGHDT and CDR2 is YNNKEL (reference sequence). This CDR3 region has 12 residues. The CDR3 nucleotides are TGTGCCAGCAGGCAGACAGGTGGCGAGCAGTACTTC. Protein sequence: CASRQTGGEQYF.

This clonotype appeared many times. The DNA of the CDR3 is TGTGCCAGCAGCTTACAGGGGACAGGGAGCACTGAAGCTTTCTTT. Its translation: CASSLQGTGSTEAFF. This chain links TRBV7-3 with TRBJ1-1; TRBD1 matches at 9 bases. The CDR3 is 15 residues long. V shed 2 bases and J 4 bases; nucleotides not matched to a gene: 5. CDR1 and CDR2 from the germline V gene are SGHTA and FQGTGA.

This clonotype was seen repeatedly, ten times or more. The chain uses TRBV12-3 or TRBV12-4 and TRBJ1-5; D remains unclear. V gave up 5 bases and J gave up 9 bases, with 11 bases separating them. The CDR3 is made up of 12 amino acids. Written as DNA, the CDR3 is TGTGCCAGCAGTCCCCTCCGATCGCCCCAGCATTTT. Its translation is CASSPLRSPQHF.

V gene TRBV4-1 combines with J gene TRBJ2-5; D perhaps matches TRBD2 (5 bases). V was clipped by 5 bases and J by 9 bases, with 16 bases between them. The germline gives CDR1 MGHRA, CDR2 YSYEKL. The CDR3 sequence is 13 residues long. CDR3 DNA sequence: TGCGCCAGCAGCTCCACCTTTCCAGCGGCCCAGTACTTC. Protein sequence: CASSSTFPAAQYF.

This clonotype was seen only a few times. The chain joins TRBV12-3 or TRBV12-4 to TRBJ1-6; no clear D gene. CDR3 size: 15 residues. Trimming left V 2 bases short and J 2 bases short, with 7 bases between. The CDR3 DNA reads TGTGCCAGCAGTTTATCTAGGACCTATAATTCACCCCTCCACTTT. Its protein is CASSLSRTYNSPLHF.

This clonotype was detected a few times. V is TRBV10-3 and J is TRBJ2-2; 12 nucleotides line up with TRBD1. Looked up from germline, CDR1 is ENHRY and CDR2 is SYGVKD. The CDR3 is made up of 16 amino acids. V was pared by 11 bases and J by 0 bases, with 7 bases of the junction left unmatched. The CDR3 spells CAGGQGARTNTGELFF. CDR3 DNA sequence: TGTGCCGGGGGACAGGGGGCGCGTACGAACACCGGGGAGCTGTTTTTT.

This clonotype was seen repeatedly, ten times or more. V and J are TRBV2 and TRBJ1-5, with 7 bases aligning to TRBD1. After removal of 2 bases from V and 8 bases from J, the junction contained 12 bases not matched to a gene. The V gene's germline CDR1 is SNHLY and CDR2 FYNNEI. CDR3 length: 16 amino acids. CDR3 in DNA: TGTGCCAGCAGTGAAAGTGAGGAACAGGGGTCGGAGCCCCAGCATTTT. Protein: CASSESEEQGSEPQHF.

CDR3 protein: CASSTPSGANVLTF. In nucleotides, the CDR3 is TGTGCCAGTAGTACTCCCTCTGGGGCCAACGTCCTGACTTTC. V and J are TRBV19 and TRBJ2-6; D not resolved. The germline gives CDR1 LNHDA, CDR2 SQIVND (reference sequence). The CDR3 length is 14 residues. The V end lost 4 bases, the J end lost 0 bases, and 4 bases lay between the germline ends.

This chain links TRBV5-1 with TRBJ2-3, with D tentatively TRBD2 (5 bases). Trimming removed 4 bases from V and 3 bases from J, with 9 bases in between. The CDR3 runs 13 residues. Germline lookup yields CDR1 SGHRS and CDR2 YFSETQ. CDR3 sequence reads: CASSKTTTDTQYF. The CDR3 DNA reads TGCGCCAGCAGCAAGACTACAACAGATACGCAGTATTTT.

The gene calls are TRBV27 and TRBJ2-7; weak D call: TRBD2 (5 bases). Per germline, CDR1 MNHEY and CDR2 SMNVEV (reference sequence). The V end was cut by 3 bases, the J end by 0 bases, with 12 bases between. The CDR3 runs to 15 residues. CDR3 in DNA: TGTGCCAGCAGTTTGTTGGTGGGGAGCTCCTACGAGCAGTACTTC. It encodes CASSLLVGSSYEQYF.

This clonotype has ten or more counts. This chain connects TRBV7-3 to TRBJ1-1; possible D gene TRBD1, 5 bases. Germline assignment: CDR1 SGHTA and CDR2 FQGTGA. CDR3 length: 16 residues. V lost 4 bases and J lost 8, with 23 bases in between. The DNA for the CDR3 is TGTGCCAGCAGCTCGCGCTCAGACAGCCCAGAGGGGGAAGCTTTCTTT. It codes for CASSSRSDSPEGEAFF.

The rearrangement uses TRBV3-1 and TRBJ1-6; 9 bases align to TRBD1. The CDR3 runs 16 residues. CDR1 and CDR2 (germline): LGHDT, YNNKEL (reference sequence). Unmatched junction bases numbered 6, after V lost 0 bases and J lost 9 bases. The CDR3: CASSQEDDRGVSPLHF. CDR3 coding DNA: TGTGCCAGCAGCCAAGAGGACGACAGGGGGGTTTCACCCCTCCACTTT.

The sample holds many counts of this clonotype. The chain couples TRBV6-5 to TRBJ1-2; D is unclear. Germline-derived CDR1 and CDR2 are MNHEY and SVGAGI. The CDR3 runs to 15 residues. V lost 0 bases, J lost 6 bases, and 14 bases lay in between. The CDR3 spells CASSYSDGRGHGYTF. The CDR3 nucleotides are TGTGCCAGCAGTTACTCAGACGGACGTGGTCATGGCTACACCTTC.

Of note for this clonotype: Mismatch with germline at one junction end may stem from a read error. This chain connects TRBV3-1 to TRBJ2-1; possible D gene TRBD2, 6 bases. This CDR3 region has 13 residues. Germline V gene sequence: CDR1 LGHDT, CDR2 YNNKEL (reference sequence). The CDR3 loop is CASSPPGVNEQSF. The CDR3 DNA follows: TGTGCCAGCAGCCCGCCGGGGGTCAATGAGCAGTCCTTC.

V usage is TRBV14 and J usage is TRBJ1-6; 8 bases agree with TRBD1. The CDR3 covers 14 residues. J lost 10 bases, V lost 4 bases, and 6 bases had no gene match. CDR1 is SGHDN, CDR2 FVKESK, per germline. The CDR3 DNA is TGTGCCAGCAGCCCGACAGGGGCCAGGTCACCCCTCCACTTT. It yields the protein CASSPTGARSPLHF.

In its sample, this clonotype was seen a few times. One base away lies a much larger clone, so this may be a sequencing read error. V is TRBV18 and J is TRBJ1-1; D remains ambiguous. Between the trimmed V and J ends, which lost 4 bases and 5 bases, there was a span of 14 bases. The CDR3 is 14 residues long. Germline-derived CDR1 and CDR2 are KGHSH and LQKENI. The CDR3 is CASSLRREWTEAFF. The CDR3 DNA sequence: TGTGCCAGCTCACTAAGGAGGGAATGGACTGAAGCTTTCTTT. Together with reference TRBV18 and TRBJ1-1, the CDR3 gives the full variable domain: NAGVMQNPRHLVRRRGQEARLRCSPMKGHSHVYWYRQLPEEGLKFMVYLQKENIIDESGMPKERFSAEFPKEGPSILRIQQVVRGDSAAYFCASSLRREWTEAFFGQGTRLTVV.

The table lists this clonotype with many counts. This sequence joins TRBV6-6 and TRBJ2-5; 9 positions agree with TRBD2. Unmatched junction bases numbered 14, after V lost 2 bases and J lost 4 bases. Germline V gene data show CDR1 as MNHNY and CDR2 as SVGAGI (reference sequence). This CDR3 comprises 18 residues. The CDR3 is CASSYISVGGGDPETQYF. CDR3 nucleotide sequence: TGTGCCAGCAGTTACATATCCGTGGGCGGGGGGGACCCAGAGACCCAGTACTTC.

The chain is built from TRBV20-1 and TRBJ2-2; TRBD1 might be the D (5 bases). The germline V gene has CDR1 DFQATT and CDR2 SNEGSKA (reference sequence). Trimming pared 0 bases from V and 5 bases from J, leaving 13 bases between. The CDR3 runs 15 residues. The CDR3 DNA sequence: TGCAGTGCTAGAGAGGGGCCCATGAGAACCGGGGAGCTGTTTTTT. Translating gives CSAREGPMRTGELFF.